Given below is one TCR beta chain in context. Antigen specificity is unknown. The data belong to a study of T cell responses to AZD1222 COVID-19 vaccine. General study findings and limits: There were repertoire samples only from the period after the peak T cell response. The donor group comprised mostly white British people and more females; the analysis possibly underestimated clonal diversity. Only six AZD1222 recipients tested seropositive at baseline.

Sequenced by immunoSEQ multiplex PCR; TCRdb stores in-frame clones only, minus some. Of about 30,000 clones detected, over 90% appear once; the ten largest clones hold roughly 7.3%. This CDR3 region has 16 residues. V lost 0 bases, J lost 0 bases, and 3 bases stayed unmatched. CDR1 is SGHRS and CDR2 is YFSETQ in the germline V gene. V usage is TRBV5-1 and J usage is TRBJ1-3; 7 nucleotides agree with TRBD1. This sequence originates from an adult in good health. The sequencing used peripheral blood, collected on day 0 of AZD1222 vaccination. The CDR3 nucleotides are TGCGCCAGCAGCTTGGATGGGACAGCCTCTGGAAACACCATATATTTT. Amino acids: CASSLDGTASGNTIYF.